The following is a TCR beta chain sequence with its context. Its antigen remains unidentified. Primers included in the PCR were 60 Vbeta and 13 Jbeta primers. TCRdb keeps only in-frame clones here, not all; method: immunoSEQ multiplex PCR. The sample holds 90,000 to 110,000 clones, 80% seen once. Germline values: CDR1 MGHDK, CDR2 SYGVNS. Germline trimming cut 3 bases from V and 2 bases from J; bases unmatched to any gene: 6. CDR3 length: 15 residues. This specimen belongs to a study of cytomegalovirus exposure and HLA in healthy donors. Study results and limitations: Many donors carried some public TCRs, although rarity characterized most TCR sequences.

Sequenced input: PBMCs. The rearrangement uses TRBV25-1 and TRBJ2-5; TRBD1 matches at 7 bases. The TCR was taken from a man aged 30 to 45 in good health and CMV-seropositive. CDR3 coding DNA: TGTGCCAGCAGTGATCCCGGCAGGGGGCAAGAGACCCAGTACTTC. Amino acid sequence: CASSDPGRGQETQYF.